These T cell receptor beta chains were read from a single sample in a study of blood T cell repertoires in COVID-19. Using immunoSEQ multiplex PCR, the repertoire was profiled, and TCRdb retains in-frame clones only, with some absent. The table records around 290,000 clones, roughly 90% of them present only once. The sample taken for sequencing was peripheral blood. The source is a man aged 40-50 years with acute or convalescent COVID-19. The CDR3 runs from the conserved cysteine through the conserved F or W.

j_call cdr3_length v_call cdr3_aa
TRBJ2-7 17 TRBV4-1 CASSQATGTATGYEQYF
TRBJ2-7 16 TRBV12-5 CASGLVPPGGSYEQYF
TRBJ2-7 13 TRBV19 CASSILPGSVLYF
TRBJ2-5 12 TRBV7-2 CACIGGGETQYF
TRBJ1-2 15 TRBV5-1 CASSPGTGANYGYTF
TRBJ2-2 14 TRBV19 CASRDGGAPGELFF
TRBJ1-2 15 TRBV11-2 CASSLAPRRGYGYTF
TRBJ1-2 11 TRBV20-1 CSAPVNYGYTF
TRBJ2-5 15 TRBV12-5 CASGLVRGYQETQYF
TRBJ1-5 13 TRBV5-1 CANSLGGDQPQHF
TRBJ1-1 13 TRBV11-2 CASSPTGTYEAFF
TRBJ1-1 14 TRBV7-8 CASRPDRGNTEAFF
TRBJ1-6 16 TRBV5-1 CASSSGAGMVGSPLHF
TRBJ2-3 17 TRBV5-1 CASSFPRGGDFTDTQYF
TRBJ2-7 14 TRBV6-5 CASSPRTGGYEQYF
TRBJ2-1 18 TRBV19 CASSSGGGERGPYNEQFF
TRBJ1-6 13 TRBV2 CAGDRTGVSPLHF
TRBJ1-4 13 TRBV10-3 CAISGEQGEKLFF
TRBJ2-1 14 TRBV7-2 CASCADSSYNEQFF
TRBJ1-2 13 TRBV9 CASSVDVTAGYTF
TRBJ2-7 12 TRBV12-3/TRBV12-4 CASSLMGGPQYF
TRBJ1-1 14 TRBV10-1 CASSDGTRNTEAFF
TRBJ2-3 16 TRBV24-1 CATESVGGGATDTQYF
TRBJ1-6 14 TRBV11-2 CASSSLTYDSPLHF
TRBJ2-4 15 TRBV7-2 CASSLGSSVPNIQYF
TRBJ1-2 12 TRBV6-5 CASAGGNYGYTF